This is a list of T cell receptor beta chains from one sample in a study of OX40 agonist ivuxolimab in advanced cancers. TCRdb keeps only in-frame clones here, not all; method: immunoSEQ multiplex PCR. The table records 75,000 to 95,000 clones, 90% to 95% of them present only once. Specimen: CD4+ or CD8+ T cells sorted from blood, collected in a trial of the OX40 agonist ivuxolimab. The receptors were gathered from an adult with an advanced solid tumor such as melanoma, head and neck, liver or kidney cancer. Both conserved end residues are trimmed from each CDR3. Part of the rows lack a size; the others show once, few, many or a class for expanded clones.

TRBV11-2	.	TRBJ2-7	ASSFSRAEEQY
TRBV30	once	TRBJ2-1	AWSVGSLNHNEQF
TRBV5-5	.	TRBJ2-3	ASSSGPWTMTSGAQY
TRBV6-6	.	TRBJ1-1	ASRKDHNTEAF
TRBV19	.	TRBJ1-5	ASSIEGASNQPQH
TRBV9	.	TRBJ2-1	ASSVGGEQF
TRBV11-2	.	TRBJ2-7	ASSHVSKALTIHLYEQY
TRBV18	medium-sized	TRBJ2-7	ASSPGGDEQY
TRBV7-3	.	TRBJ2-1	ASSLNGQGYNEQF
TRBV6-6	.	TRBJ1-1	ASSSSGTVNTEAF
TRBV7-2	.	TRBJ1-2	ASSFAIGGSNPRYT
TRBV4-1	.	TRBJ2-2	ASSQETTNTGELF
TRBV9	.	TRBJ1-1	ASSDFLTLGSTEAF
TRBV6-6	.	TRBJ1-2	ASSSRTGTNYGYT
TRBV2	.	TRBJ2-3	ASQSGGTDTQY
TRBV10-3	once	TRBJ1-2	AISRAGVGYT
TRBV5-1	.	TRBJ1-5	ASSLLQGGQPQH
TRBV5-4	.	TRBJ2-5	ASSLESSGVTRETQY
TRBV15	.	TRBJ2-7	ATSRGGVSRAEQY
TRBV15	.	TRBJ1-2	ATSRAKVRDYGYT
TRBV19	.	TRBJ2-1	ASSFRTSGVEQF
TRBV7-8	.	TRBJ1-4	ASSFYRGEKLF
TRBV7-7	.	TRBJ2-1	ASSPSDTSSSYNEQF
TRBV19	.	TRBJ1-4	ASSPTLSTNEKLF